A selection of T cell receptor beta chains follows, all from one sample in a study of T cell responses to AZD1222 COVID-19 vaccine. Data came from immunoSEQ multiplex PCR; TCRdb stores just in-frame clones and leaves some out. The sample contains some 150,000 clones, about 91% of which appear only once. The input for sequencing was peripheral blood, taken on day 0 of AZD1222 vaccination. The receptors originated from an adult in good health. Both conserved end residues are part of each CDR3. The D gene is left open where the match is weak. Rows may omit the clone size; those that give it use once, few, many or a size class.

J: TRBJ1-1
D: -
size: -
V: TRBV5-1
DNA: TGCGCCAGCAGCCCTCTCCGGGACAACGCTGAAGCTTTCTTT
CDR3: CASSPLRDNAEAFF

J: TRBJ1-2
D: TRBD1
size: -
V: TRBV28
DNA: TGTGCCAGCAGTTTGACAGGGCCCCTCTATGGCTACACCTTC
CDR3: CASSLTGPLYGYTF

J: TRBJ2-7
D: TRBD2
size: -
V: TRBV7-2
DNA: TGTGCCAGCAGCCCCCTAGGACTAGGCTACGAGCAGTACTTC
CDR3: CASSPLGLGYEQYF

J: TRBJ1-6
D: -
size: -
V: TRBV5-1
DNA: TGCGCCAGCAGCTTGGAGGCAGTCTCTAATTCACCCCTCCACTTT
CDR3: CASSLEAVSNSPLHF

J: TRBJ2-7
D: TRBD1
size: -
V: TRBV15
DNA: TGTGCCACCGCCCGGGACAGGATTATTGAGCAGTACTTC
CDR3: CATARDRIIEQYF

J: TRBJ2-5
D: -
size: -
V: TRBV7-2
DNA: TGTGCCAGCAGCCTTGGGGGCAGGCAAGAGACCCAGTACTTC
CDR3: CASSLGGRQETQYF

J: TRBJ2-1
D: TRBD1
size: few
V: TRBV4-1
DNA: TGCGCCAGCAGCCGATTACAGGGGTTGGGTTACAATGAGCAGTTCTTC
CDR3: CASSRLQGLGYNEQFF

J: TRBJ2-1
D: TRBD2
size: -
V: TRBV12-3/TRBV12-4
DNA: TGTGCCAGCAGTACTCTGGGGGGGGGAGAGCAGTTCTTC
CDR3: CASSTLGGGEQFF

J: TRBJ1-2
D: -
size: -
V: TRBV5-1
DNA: TGCGCCAGCAGCTTGGCCTCGGAGACAGTTGGCTACACCTTC
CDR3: CASSLASETVGYTF

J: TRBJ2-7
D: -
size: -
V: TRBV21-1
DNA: TGTGCCAGCAGCGCTCCCTTAGACCGGACAGCAAGCAACCAGGGGAGGTACGAGCAGTACTTC
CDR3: CASSAPLDRTASNQGRYEQYF

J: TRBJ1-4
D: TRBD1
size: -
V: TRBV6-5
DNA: TGTGCCAGCAGGTCAGGGGGCTTGGAAAAACTGTTTTTT
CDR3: CASRSGGLEKLFF

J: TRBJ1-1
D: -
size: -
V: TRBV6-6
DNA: TGTGCCAGCAGTTACTCGGTAAACACTGAAGCTTTCTTT
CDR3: CASSYSVNTEAFF

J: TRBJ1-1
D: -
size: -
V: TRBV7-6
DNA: TGTGCCAGCAGCCCGGGGGGCAGTATAAACACTGAAGCTTTCTTT
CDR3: CASSPGGSINTEAFF

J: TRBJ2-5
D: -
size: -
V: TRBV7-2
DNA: TGTGCCAGCAGCTTAGACAGCCAAGAGACCCAGTACTTC
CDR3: CASSLDSQETQYF

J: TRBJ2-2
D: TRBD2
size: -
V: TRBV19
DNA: TGTGCCACCAGCGGGGGGGCCGCCGGGGAGCTGTTTTTT
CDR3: CATSGGAAGELFF

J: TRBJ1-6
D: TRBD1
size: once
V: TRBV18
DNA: TGTGCCAGCTCACCCCTAGACAGGGGTAACTCACCCCTCCACTTT
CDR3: CASSPLDRGNSPLHF

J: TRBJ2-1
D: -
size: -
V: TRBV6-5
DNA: TGTGCCAGCAGTTATAGCGCAAATGAGCAGTTCTTC
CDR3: CASSYSANEQFF

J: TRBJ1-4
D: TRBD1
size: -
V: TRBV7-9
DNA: TGTGCCAGCAGCTTAACTGCGACAGGGGGTGAAAAACTGTTTTTT
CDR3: CASSLTATGGEKLFF

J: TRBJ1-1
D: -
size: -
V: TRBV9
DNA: TGTGCCAGCAGTGCCAACCCGGGGGGCTCAACCGGAGCTTTCTTT
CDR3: CASSANPGGSTGAFF

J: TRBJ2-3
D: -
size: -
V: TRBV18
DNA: TGTGCCAGCTCACCCCCCTCCACAGATACGCAGTATTTT
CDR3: CASSPPSTDTQYF

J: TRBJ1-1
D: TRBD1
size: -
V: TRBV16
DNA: TGTGCCAGCAGCCGGGGACAGGGGGGGCCTGAAGCTTTCTTT
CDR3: CASSRGQGGPEAFF

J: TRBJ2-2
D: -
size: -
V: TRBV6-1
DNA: TGTGCCAGCAGTGATCGCGGGACATATACCGGGGAGCTGTTTTTT
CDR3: CASSDRGTYTGELFF

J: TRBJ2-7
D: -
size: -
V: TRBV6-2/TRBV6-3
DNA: TGTGCCAGCAGTTACTCGTTCTCTGGCGGGCACTCCTACGAGCAGTACTTC
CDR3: CASSYSFSGGHSYEQYF

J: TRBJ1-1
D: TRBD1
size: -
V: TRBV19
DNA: TGTGCCAGTATGGGGGACAGTATGAACACTGAAGCTTTCTTT
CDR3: CASMGDSMNTEAFF

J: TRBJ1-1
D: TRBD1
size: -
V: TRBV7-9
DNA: TGTGCCAGCAGCCCGGGCCCCGGGACAGGGAACACTGAAGCTTTCTTT
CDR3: CASSPGPGTGNTEAFF

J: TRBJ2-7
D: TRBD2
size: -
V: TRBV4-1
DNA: TGCGCCAGCAGCCAAGTTCGTCTGGGACTAGCGGCCGGCCACGAGCAGTACTTC
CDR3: CASSQVRLGLAAGHEQYF

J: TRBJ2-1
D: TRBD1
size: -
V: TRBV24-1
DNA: TGTGCCACCAGTGGCCCAGGGACAGGGGTCCATGAGCAGTTCTTC
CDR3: CATSGPGTGVHEQFF

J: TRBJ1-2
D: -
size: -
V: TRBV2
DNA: TGTGCCAGCAGTGGCAGAAACAGGGAAGGCTACACCTTC
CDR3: CASSGRNREGYTF

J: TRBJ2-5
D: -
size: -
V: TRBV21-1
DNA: TGTGCCAGCAGCAAAGGCACCCGGGACAGGGAAGAGACCCAGTACTTC
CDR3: CASSKGTRDREETQYF

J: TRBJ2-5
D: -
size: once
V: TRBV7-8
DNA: TGTGCCAGCAGCCCCGTGGGGGGCCAAGAGACCCAGTACTTC
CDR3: CASSPVGGQETQYF

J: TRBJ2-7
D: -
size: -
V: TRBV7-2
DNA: TGTGCCAGCAGCCCACCCGGGACACCTAACGAGCAGTACTTC
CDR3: CASSPPGTPNEQYF

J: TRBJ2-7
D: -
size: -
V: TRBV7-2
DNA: TGTGCCAGCAGCCCCGGGACCGCCAGCTCCTACGAGCAGTACTTC
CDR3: CASSPGTASSYEQYF

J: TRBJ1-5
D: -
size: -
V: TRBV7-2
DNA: TGTGCCAGCAGCTTAGTAGGTGCCAGGGGAATTGATCAGCCCCAGCATTTT
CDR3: CASSLVGARGIDQPQHF

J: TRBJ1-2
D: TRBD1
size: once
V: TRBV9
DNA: TGTGCCAGCAGCCCTCAGGGGGCGCGTGGCTACACCTTC
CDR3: CASSPQGARGYTF

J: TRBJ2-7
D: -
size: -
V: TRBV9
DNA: TGTGCCAGCAGCGCCTTAGACTCTCCCCGGGTGGAGTTAGGCTACGAGCAGTACTTC
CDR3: CASSALDSPRVELGYEQYF

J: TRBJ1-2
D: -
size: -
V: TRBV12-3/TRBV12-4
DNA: TGTGCCAGCAGCCGTAACTATGGCTACACCTTC
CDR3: CASSRNYGYTF

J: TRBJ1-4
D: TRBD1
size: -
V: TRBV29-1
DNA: TGCAGCGTTGGGCTGGGACAGGGAGGGGAAAAACTGTTTTTT
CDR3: CSVGLGQGGEKLFF

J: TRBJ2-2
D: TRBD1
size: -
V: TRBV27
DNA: TGTGCCAGCATCCTAAGGACAGGGTTCGGGGAGCTGTTTTTT
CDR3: CASILRTGFGELFF

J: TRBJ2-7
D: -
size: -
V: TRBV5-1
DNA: TGCGCCAGCAGCAAACCCGGGGGCGGCTACGAGCAGTACTTC
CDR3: CASSKPGGGYEQYF

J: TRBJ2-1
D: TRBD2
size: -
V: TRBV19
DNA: TGTGCCAGTAGTATTAGCGGGGGGGCCCCCTACAATGAGCAGTTCTTC
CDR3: CASSISGGAPYNEQFF

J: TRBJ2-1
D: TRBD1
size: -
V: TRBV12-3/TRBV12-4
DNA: TGTGCCAGCAGTCCTCGGTGGGACAGACTGTTCTTC
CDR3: CASSPRWDRLFF

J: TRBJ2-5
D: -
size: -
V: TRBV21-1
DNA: TGTGCCAGCCGGACGCCAAGGGAGCGGGGGCCGTACCAAGAGACCCAGTACTTC
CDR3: CASRTPRERGPYQETQYF

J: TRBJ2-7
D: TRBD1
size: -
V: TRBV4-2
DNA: TGTGCCAGCAGCCAAGGGCTCTCGGGACAGGGCTACGAGCAGTACTTC
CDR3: CASSQGLSGQGYEQYF

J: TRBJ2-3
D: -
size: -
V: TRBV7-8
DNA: TGTGCCAGCAGGCGACTAGTTGATACGCAGTATTTT
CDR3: CASRRLVDTQYF